These 2 T cell receptor beta chains were sequenced from one sample in a study of cytomegalovirus exposure and HLA in healthy donors. The PCR used 60 Vbeta and 13 Jbeta primers. Here immunoSEQ multiplex PCR was the method, and the copy in TCRdb shows in-frame clones only, minus some. Of 50,000 or so clones listed, about 81% are singletons. The sequenced material came from PBMCs. Receptors were obtained from a boy between 10 and 17 years old in good health and CMV-seropositive.

The genes are TRBV6-5 and TRBJ2-1; perhaps TRBD1 as D (5 bases). V lost 10 bases, J lost 5 bases, and 18 bases lay in between. This CDR3 spans 14 amino acids. CDR1 is MNHEY and CDR2 is SVGAGI in the germline V gene. The DNA for the CDR3 is TGTGCCATCCCACAGACAGACTTTCACAATGAGCAGTTCTTC. This translates into CAIPQTDFHNEQFF.

The chain employs TRBV2 and TRBJ1-2, with a possible D match to TRBD1 (5 bases). V lost 7 bases to trimming and J lost 4 bases, with 10 bases between them. The length of the CDR3 is 12 residues. The V gene's germline CDR1 is SNHLY and CDR2 FYNNEI. The CDR3 nucleotides read TGTGCCAGCATTAGGAGGGGCTATGGCTACACCTTC. Translated, it gives CASIRRGYGYTF.